This TCR beta chain derives from a study of T cell responses to AZD1222 COVID-19 vaccine. This CDR3 has 12 residues. The germline V and J ends were trimmed by 4 bases and 6 bases, with 8 bases remaining between them. CDR1 is MDHEN and CDR2 is SYDVKM in the germline V gene. As regards this clone: The target antigen is unknown.

Study-wide results and caveats: Among those given AZD1222, only five or six were seropositive at baseline.

TCRdb's copy holds only in-frame clones and misses some; the assay was immunoSEQ multiplex PCR. This sample has 60,000 to 75,000 clones, with about 83% found just once. The input for sequencing was peripheral blood, taken 28 days after the second AZD1222 dose. The chain links TRBV28 to TRBJ2-3; D might be TRBD1 (5 bases). The source of this sequence is an adult who received the AZD1222 COVID-19 vaccine. The CDR3 DNA sequence: TGTGCCAGCAGTTCAGGGCCGGATACGCAGTATTTT. It translates to CASSSGPDTQYF.